The TCR beta chain under discussion was sequenced for a study of blood T cell repertoires in COVID-19. Study at large: Samples came from the United States, Italy and Spain, spanning acute and convalescent COVID-19. PBMCs, B-cell-depleted T cells, or T cells provided the cDNA or gDNA that made up the material.

This table comes from immunoSEQ multiplex PCR, and its TCRdb copy is limited to in-frame clones, with some not included. The sample yields some 160,000 clones, around 84% seen once. Before being deemed recovered, Cohort 3 donors had two negative PCRs, clearance, or symptom resolution. Germline CDR1 and CDR2: SGHVS and FQNEAQ. Trimming removed 5 bases from V and 4 bases from J; junction bases left unmatched: 8. The CDR3 consists of 15 residues. The gene calls are TRBV7-8 and TRBJ2-7, with 10 nucleotides matching TRBD1. Sequenced material: PBMCs or T cells enriched from blood (not recorded which). This sequence was found in a woman in her forties or fifties who had recovered from COVID-19. The CDR3 loop is CASSVNDRGPYEQYF. Written as DNA, the CDR3 is TGTGCCAGCAGCGTAAACGACAGGGGGCCTTACGAGCAGTACTTC.